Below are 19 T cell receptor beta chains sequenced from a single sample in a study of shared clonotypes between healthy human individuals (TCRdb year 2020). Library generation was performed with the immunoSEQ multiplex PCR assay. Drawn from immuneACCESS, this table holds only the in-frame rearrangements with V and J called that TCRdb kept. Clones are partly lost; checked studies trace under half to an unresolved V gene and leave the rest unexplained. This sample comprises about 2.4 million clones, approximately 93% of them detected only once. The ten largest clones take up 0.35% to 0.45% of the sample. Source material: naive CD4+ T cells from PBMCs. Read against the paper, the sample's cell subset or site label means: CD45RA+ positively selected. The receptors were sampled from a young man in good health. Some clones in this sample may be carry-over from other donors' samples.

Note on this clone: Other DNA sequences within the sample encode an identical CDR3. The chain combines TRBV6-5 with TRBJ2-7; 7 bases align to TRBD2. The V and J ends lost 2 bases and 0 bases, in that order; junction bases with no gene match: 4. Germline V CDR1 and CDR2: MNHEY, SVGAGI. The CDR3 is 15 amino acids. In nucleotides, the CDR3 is TGTGCCAGCAGTTACAGGTCGGGAGGCTCCTACGAGCAGTACTTC. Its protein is CASSYRSGGSYEQYF.

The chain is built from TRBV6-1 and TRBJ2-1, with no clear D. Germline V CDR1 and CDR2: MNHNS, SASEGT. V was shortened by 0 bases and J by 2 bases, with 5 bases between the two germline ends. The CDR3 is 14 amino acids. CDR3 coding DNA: TGTGCCAGCAGTGAAGCCAGGACCTACAATGAGCAGTTCTTC. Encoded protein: CASSEARTYNEQFF.

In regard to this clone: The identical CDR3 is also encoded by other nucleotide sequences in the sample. The CDR3 DNA follows: TGTGCCAGCAGCGTGGCAGCGAACACTGAAGCTTTCTTT. Translation gives CASSVAANTEAFF. This sequence joins TRBV9 and TRBJ1-1; D is ambiguous. CDR1 is SGDLS, CDR2 YYNGEE, per germline. This CDR3 is 13 amino acids long. V shed 2 bases and J shed 1 base, with 6 bases lying between them.

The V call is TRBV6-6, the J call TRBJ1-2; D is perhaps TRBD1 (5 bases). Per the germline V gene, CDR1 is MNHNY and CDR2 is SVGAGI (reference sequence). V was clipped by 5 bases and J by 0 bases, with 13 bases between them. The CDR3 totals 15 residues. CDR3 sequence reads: CASSSPGTSNYGYTF. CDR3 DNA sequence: TGTGCCAGCAGTAGCCCCGGGACGTCTAACTATGGCTACACCTTC.

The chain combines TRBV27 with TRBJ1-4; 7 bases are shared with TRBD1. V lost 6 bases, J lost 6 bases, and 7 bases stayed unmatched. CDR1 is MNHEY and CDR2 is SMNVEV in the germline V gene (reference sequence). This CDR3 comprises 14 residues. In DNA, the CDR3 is TGTGCCAGCAGACGACAGGGAGCACATGAAAAACTGTTTTTT. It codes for CASRRQGAHEKLFF.

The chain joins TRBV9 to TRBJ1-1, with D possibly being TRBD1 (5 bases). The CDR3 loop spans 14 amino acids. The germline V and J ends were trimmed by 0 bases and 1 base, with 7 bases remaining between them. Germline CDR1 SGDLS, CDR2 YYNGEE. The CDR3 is CASSVETANTEAFF. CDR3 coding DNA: TGTGCCAGCAGCGTAGAGACAGCGAACACTGAAGCTTTCTTT.

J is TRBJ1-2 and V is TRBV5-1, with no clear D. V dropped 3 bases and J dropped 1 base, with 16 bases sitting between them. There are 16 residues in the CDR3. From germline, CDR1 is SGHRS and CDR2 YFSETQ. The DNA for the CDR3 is TGCGCCAGCAGCTCTGGGGTCTTACTTAGTAACTATGGCTACACCTTC. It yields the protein CASSSGVLLSNYGYTF.

The CDR3 loop reads CASIGDGLEKLFF. The CDR3 DNA reads as TGTGCCAGCATAGGGGACGGCCTCGAAAAACTGTTTTTT. The genes are TRBV6-1 and TRBJ1-4; TRBD1 is a possible D gene (5 bases). Between the trimmed V and J ends, which lost 7 bases and 8 bases, there was a span of 14 bases. The CDR3 extends over 13 amino acids. Germline V gene data show CDR1 as MNHNS and CDR2 as SASEGT.

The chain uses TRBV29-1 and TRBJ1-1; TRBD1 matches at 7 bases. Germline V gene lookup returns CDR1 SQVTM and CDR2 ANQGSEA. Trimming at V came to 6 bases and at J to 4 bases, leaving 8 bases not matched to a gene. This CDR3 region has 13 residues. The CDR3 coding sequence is TGCAGCGTCCATAGGGGGCAGGGCACTGAAGCTTTCTTT. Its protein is CSVHRGQGTEAFF.

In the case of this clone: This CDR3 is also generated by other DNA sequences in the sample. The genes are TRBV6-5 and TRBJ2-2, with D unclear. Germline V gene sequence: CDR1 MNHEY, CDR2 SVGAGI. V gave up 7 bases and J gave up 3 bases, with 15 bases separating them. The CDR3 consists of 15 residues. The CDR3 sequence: CASTSLSEYTGELFF. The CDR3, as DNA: TGTGCCAGCACTTCCCTCAGCGAGTACACCGGGGAGCTGTTTTTT.

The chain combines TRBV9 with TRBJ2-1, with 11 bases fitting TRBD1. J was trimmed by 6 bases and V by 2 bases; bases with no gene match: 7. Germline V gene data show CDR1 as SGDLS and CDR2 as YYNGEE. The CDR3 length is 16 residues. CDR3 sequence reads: CASSVGQGGGGNEQFF. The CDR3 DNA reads TGTGCCAGCAGCGTGGGACAGGGGGGCGGCGGCAATGAGCAGTTCTTC.

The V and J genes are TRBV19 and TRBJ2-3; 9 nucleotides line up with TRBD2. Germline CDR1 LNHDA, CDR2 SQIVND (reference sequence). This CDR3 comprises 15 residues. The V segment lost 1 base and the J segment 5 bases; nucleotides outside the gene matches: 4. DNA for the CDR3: TGTGCCAGTAGTATAGGGGGCGGGAGGGGAGATACGCAGTATTTT. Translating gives CASSIGGGRGDTQYF.

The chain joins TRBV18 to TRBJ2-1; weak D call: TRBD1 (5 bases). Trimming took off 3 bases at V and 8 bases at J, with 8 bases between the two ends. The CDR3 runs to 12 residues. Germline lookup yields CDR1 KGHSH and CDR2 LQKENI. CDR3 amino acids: CASSPQGYEQFF. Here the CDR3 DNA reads TGTGCCAGCTCACCCCAGGGCTATGAGCAGTTCTTC.

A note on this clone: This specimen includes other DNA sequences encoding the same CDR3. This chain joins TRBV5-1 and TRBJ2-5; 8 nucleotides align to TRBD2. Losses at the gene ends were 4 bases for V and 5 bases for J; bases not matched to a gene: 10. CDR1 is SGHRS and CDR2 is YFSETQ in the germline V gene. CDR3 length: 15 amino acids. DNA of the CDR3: TGCGCCAGCAGCCGGGGCCTAGCGGGTGAGGAGACCCAGTACTTC. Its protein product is CASSRGLAGEETQYF.

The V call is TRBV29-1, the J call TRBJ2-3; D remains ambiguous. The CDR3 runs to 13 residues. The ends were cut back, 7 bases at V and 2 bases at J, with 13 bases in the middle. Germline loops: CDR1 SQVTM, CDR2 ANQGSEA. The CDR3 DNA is TGCAGCGCGCACGGCAGTTACACAGATACGCAGTATTTT. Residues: CSAHGSYTDTQYF.

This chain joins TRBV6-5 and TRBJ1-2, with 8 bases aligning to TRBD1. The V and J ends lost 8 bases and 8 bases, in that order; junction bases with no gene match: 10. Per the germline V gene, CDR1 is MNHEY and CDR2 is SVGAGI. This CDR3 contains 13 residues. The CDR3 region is CASGDRGLGGYTF. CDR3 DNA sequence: TGTGCCAGCGGAGACAGGGGCTTGGGGGGCTACACCTTC.

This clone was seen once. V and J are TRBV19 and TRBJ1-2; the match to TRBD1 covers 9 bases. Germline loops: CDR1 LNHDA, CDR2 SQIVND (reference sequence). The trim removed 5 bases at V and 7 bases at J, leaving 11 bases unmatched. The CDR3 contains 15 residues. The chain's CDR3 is CASSALDRGGGGYTF. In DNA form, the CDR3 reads TGTGCCAGTAGTGCCCTGGACAGGGGCGGAGGTGGCTACACCTTC.

CDR3 loop: CASSLSNLAADTQYF. The DNA for the CDR3 is TGTGCCAGCAGCTTATCGAATTTGGCCGCAGATACGCAGTATTTT. The V and J genes are TRBV7-9 and TRBJ2-3, with D hard to call. Trimming stripped 2 bases from V and 4 bases from J, with 13 bases between. The CDR3 sequence is 15 residues long. Germline loops: CDR1 SEHNR, CDR2 FQNEAQ (reference sequence).

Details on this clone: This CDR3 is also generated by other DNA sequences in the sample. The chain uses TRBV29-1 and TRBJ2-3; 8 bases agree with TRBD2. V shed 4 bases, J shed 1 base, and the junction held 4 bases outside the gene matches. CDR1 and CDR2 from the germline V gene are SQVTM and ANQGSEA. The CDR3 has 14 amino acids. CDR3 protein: CSVGASGRTDTQYF. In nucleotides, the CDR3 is TGCAGCGTTGGGGCTAGCGGGCGCACAGATACGCAGTATTTT.